The 27 T cell receptor beta chains reported below all come from one sample, sequenced in a study of blood T cell repertoires in COVID-19. The table came from immunoSEQ multiplex PCR; TCRdb's copy has only in-frame clones and leaves some out. This table has some 150,000 clones, about four fifths appearing once. Input material: peripheral blood. These receptors were obtained from a human donor in a cohort sampled during active COVID-19.

The chain uses TRBV24-1 and TRBJ1-2, with TRBD1 identical over 7 bases. Germline values: CDR1 KGHDR, CDR2 SFDVKD. V shed 9 bases and J 6 bases; nucleotides not matched to a gene: 24. The CDR3 is 18 amino acids. This chain's CDR3 is CATEETRKGARSFDGYTF. The CDR3 region has the DNA TGTGCCACCGAAGAAACTAGGAAGGGGGCAAGATCTTTCGATGGCTACACCTTC.

The DNA for the CDR3 is TGTGCCAGCTCTCTCCAGAGGCGGGGGGGCACAGATACGCAGTATTTT. As protein: CASSLQRRGGTDTQYF. The chain has TRBV18 and TRBJ2-3; TRBD2 matches at 8 bases. Losses at the gene ends were 6 bases for V and 1 base for J; bases not matched to a gene: 9. CDR3 length equals 16 residues. CDR1 is KGHSH and CDR2 is LQKENI in the germline V gene.

The gene calls are TRBV27 and TRBJ2-5; D is unclear. Germline lookup yields CDR1 MNHEY and CDR2 SMNVEV (reference sequence). Trimming left V 2 bases short and J 5 bases short, with 3 bases between. The CDR3 extends over 11 amino acids. The CDR3 here is CASSLEETQYF. CDR3 bases: TGTGCCAGCAGTTTAGAGGAGACCCAGTACTTC.

The chain carries TRBV7-9 and TRBJ1-6; the D gene is possibly TRBD1 (6 bases). The CDR3 totals 16 residues. V lost 2 bases and J lost 6, with 14 bases in between. CDR1 and CDR2 (germline): SEHNR, FQNEAQ (reference sequence). CDR3 loop: CASSLSGGQRNSPLHF. DNA of the CDR3: TGTGCCAGCAGCTTAAGCGGGGGCCAGCGTAATTCACCCCTCCACTTT.

This clone has just a few counts. V is TRBV6-2 or TRBV6-3 and J is TRBJ2-1; no clear D gene. Germline V gene sequence: CDR1 MNHEY, CDR2 SVGEGT. The CDR3 loop spans 11 amino acids. Trimming stripped 5 bases from V and 12 bases from J, with 11 bases between. CDR3 in amino acids: CASSLDMAQFF. The DNA of the CDR3 is TGTGCCAGCAGTCTTGACATGGCGCAGTTCTTC.

In nucleotides, the CDR3 is TGTGCCAGCAGCCTTGGCGGGGAGCAAGAGACCCAGTACTTC. Protein sequence: CASSLGGEQETQYF. This chain uses TRBV3-1 (or the pseudogene TRBV3-2) with TRBJ2-5; D is perhaps TRBD2 (6 bases). V lost 4 bases and J lost 2, with 11 bases in between. The CDR3 is made up of 14 amino acids. From germline, CDR1 is LGHDT and CDR2 YNNKEL (reference sequence).

This chain joins TRBV3-1 (or the pseudogene TRBV3-2) and TRBJ1-4; D remains unclear. Germline assignment: CDR1 LGHDT and CDR2 YNNKEL (reference sequence). V was shortened by 4 bases and J by 8 bases, with 14 bases between the two germline ends. The CDR3 is 14 amino acids. The CDR3 spells CASSPAGYGEKLFF. The CDR3 DNA reads as TGTGCCAGCAGCCCAGCGGGATACGGGGAAAAACTGTTTTTT.

The chain is built from TRBV5-4 and TRBJ2-1; 10 bases agree with TRBD2. After removal of 0 bases from V and 9 bases from J, the junction contained 15 bases not matched to a gene. Germline V gene data show CDR1 as SGHNT and CDR2 as YYREEE (reference sequence). This CDR3 is built from 18 residues. The CDR3 DNA sequence: TGTGCCAGCAGCTTGGAAGGTGGTAGAGTAGCGGGGGGAGGTGAGCAGTTCTTC. Its translation: CASSLEGGRVAGGGEQFF.

J is TRBJ2-2 and V is TRBV4-3; 8 positions agree with TRBD2. With 4 bases clipped from V and 8 bases from J, the junction kept 9 bases outside the gene matches. The length of the CDR3 is 15 residues. Germline CDR1 and CDR2: LGHNA and YSLEER. CDR3 DNA: TGCGCCAGCAGCCGCACAAGCGGGGGCGGAGGGGAGCTGTTTTTT. Translated, it gives CASSRTSGGGGELFF.

This clone was counted only a few times. The chain uses TRBV6-2 or TRBV6-3 and TRBJ2-2; D call uncertain. Trimming shortened V by 1 base and J by 3 bases, and 12 bases separated the two germline ends. Germline lookup yields CDR1 MNHEY and CDR2 SVGEGT. The CDR3 is 16 residues long. For the CDR3, the DNA is TGTGCCAGCAGTTACTTCCGGGTGGGTTACACCGGGGAGCTGTTTTTT. Its protein is CASSYFRVGYTGELFF.

DNA for the CDR3: TGTGCCAGCAGCGTAGCCCTAGCGGGCGGACTCGGAAGCGGTGGTGAGCAGTTCTTC. It yields the protein CASSVALAGGLGSGGEQFF. The chain carries TRBV9 and TRBJ2-1, with 8 positions matching TRBD2. The CDR3 extends over 19 amino acids. V lost 0 bases and J lost 9; bases outside the gene matches: 20. Germline V gives CDR1 SGDLS, CDR2 YYNGEE.

The rearrangement uses TRBV15 and TRBJ1-1; 7 positions agree with TRBD1. The ends lost 2 bases at V and 7 bases at J; junction bases unmatched: 1. This CDR3 spans 12 amino acids. Per the germline V gene, CDR1 is LNHNV and CDR2 is YYDKDF (reference sequence). CDR3 bases: TGTGCCACCAGCAGACCAGGGGGTGAAGCTTTCTTT. Translating gives CATSRPGGEAFF.

V is TRBV10-3 and J is TRBJ2-5, with D perhaps matching TRBD2 (5 bases). The germline gives CDR1 ENHRY, CDR2 SYGVKD. This CDR3 region has 16 residues. With 2 bases removed from V and 4 bases from J, the gap between germline ends came to 17 bases. The CDR3 region is CAISEVRILAVETQYF. CDR3 DNA sequence: TGTGCCATCAGTGAGGTCAGAATCCTAGCTGTAGAGACCCAGTACTTC.

This chain links TRBV5-8 with TRBJ1-3, with a weak D call TRBD1 (6 bases). V was shortened by 4 bases and J by 6 bases, with 14 bases between the two germline ends. The CDR3 runs to 14 residues. Looked up from germline, CDR1 is SGHTS and CDR2 is YDEGEE. For the CDR3, the DNA is TGTGCCAGCAGCCCGGGGACATTGCAAAACACCATATATTTT. Translating gives CASSPGTLQNTIYF.

The chain has TRBV2 and TRBJ2-7, with 11 nucleotides matching TRBD1. Unmatched junction bases numbered 4, after V lost 3 bases and J lost 9 bases. Germline lookup yields CDR1 SNHLY and CDR2 FYNNEI. The CDR3 length is 13 residues. CDR3 in DNA: TGTGCCAGCAGTGAGGCCGGGACAGGGGGGCAGTACTTC. Encoded protein: CASSEAGTGGQYF.

The rearrangement joins TRBV11-2 to TRBJ1-1, with a tentative D call TRBD1 (5 bases). Trimming pared 3 bases from V and 2 bases from J, leaving 16 bases between. Germline loops: CDR1 SGHAT, CDR2 FQNNGV. There are 16 residues in the CDR3. For the CDR3, the DNA is TGTGCCAGCAGCTTTTCGGGGGTCCAGGGTAACACTGAAGCTTTCTTT. It codes for CASSFSGVQGNTEAFF.

This chain connects TRBV5-4 to TRBJ1-5; D is perhaps TRBD1 (6 bases). The length of the CDR3 is 14 residues. Looked up from germline, CDR1 is SGHNT and CDR2 is YYREEE (reference sequence). Trimming removed 4 bases at V and 0 bases at J, with 8 bases between. This CDR3 reads CASSAGVSNQPQHF. CDR3 sequence (DNA): TGTGCCAGCAGCGCAGGGGTTAGCAATCAGCCCCAGCATTTT.

The chain carries TRBV7-2 and TRBJ1-5, with a possible D match to TRBD1 (5 bases). V was pared by 2 bases and J by 0 bases, with 14 bases between. The CDR3 contains 17 residues. CDR1 is SGHTA, CDR2 FQGNSA, per germline. In nucleotides, the CDR3 is TGTGCCAGCAGCTTACAGGGCAGCCTTAATAGCAATCAGCCCCAGCATTTT. It is translated as CASSLQGSLNSNQPQHF.

This clone was detected only once. The chain links TRBV7-2 to TRBJ2-7, with D possibly being TRBD1 (5 bases). Trimming pared 2 bases from V and 3 bases from J, leaving 8 bases between. The CDR3 is made up of 13 amino acids. Germline loops: CDR1 SGHTA, CDR2 FQGNSA. The CDR3 here is CASSLRQFYEQYF. DNA for the CDR3: TGTGCCAGCAGCTTAAGACAGTTCTACGAGCAGTACTTC.

V and J are TRBV5-5 and TRBJ2-1; D is uncertain. There are 13 residues in the CDR3. V lost 0 bases to trimming and J lost 4 bases, with 5 bases between them. Germline CDR1 is SGHKS and CDR2 is YYEKEE (reference sequence). The CDR3 bases are TGTGCCAGCAGCTTGGCACTGTACAATGAGCAGTTCTTC. This codes for CASSLALYNEQFF. Full variable domain (missing parts from reference TRBV5-5 and TRBJ2-1): DAGVTQSPTHLIKTRGQQVTLRCSPISGHKSVSWYQQVLGQGPQFIFQYYEKEERGRGNFPDRFSARQFPNYSSELNVNALLLGDSALYLCASSLALYNEQFFGPGTRLTVL.

The V gene is TRBV18, the J gene TRBJ2-3; 10 bases agree with TRBD1. V lost 4 bases, J lost 5 bases, and 9 bases stayed unmatched. CDR1 is KGHSH, CDR2 LQKENI, per germline. CDR3 size: 16 residues. Here the CDR3 reads CASSLRDRGGGDTQYF. CDR3 in DNA: TGTGCCAGCTCACTCCGGGACAGGGGCGGGGGAGATACGCAGTATTTT.

This chain uses TRBV6-4 with TRBJ2-2, with 9 nucleotides matching TRBD1. The V gene end was trimmed by 6 bases and the J gene end by 12 bases; junction bases not matched to a gene: 8. The germline gives CDR1 MRHNA, CDR2 SNTAGT. The CDR3 length is 13 residues. CDR3 protein: CASRPSGQGKLFF. CDR3 nucleotide sequence: TGTGCCAGCAGACCCTCGGGACAGGGAAAGCTGTTTTTT.

This clone was counted only a few times. The chain has TRBV10-1 and TRBJ1-3, with a possible D match to TRBD1 (5 bases). The length of the CDR3 is 16 residues. Trimming took 2 bases from V and 0 from J, leaving 11 bases between them. Germline CDR1 reads WNHNN; CDR2 reads SYGVQD (reference sequence). The CDR3 here is CASSEDSSSSGNTIYF. CDR3 nucleotide sequence: TGCGCCAGCAGTGAGGACAGTTCTAGCTCTGGAAACACCATATATTTT.

This clone has just one count. The chain couples TRBV3-1 (or the pseudogene TRBV3-2) to TRBJ2-1, with 12 bases matching TRBD2. The germline gives CDR1 LGHDT, CDR2 YNNKEL (reference sequence). With 4 bases clipped from V and 10 bases from J, the junction kept 5 bases outside the gene matches. This CDR3 comprises 14 residues. The CDR3 loop reads CASSPSGGAYEQFF. The CDR3 DNA reads TGTGCCAGCAGCCCTAGCGGGGGGGCCTACGAGCAGTTCTTC.

The chain combines TRBV5-1 with TRBJ1-1, with D possibly being TRBD1 (5 bases). Germline assignment: CDR1 SGHRS and CDR2 YFSETQ. There are 15 residues in the CDR3. The V gene lost 7 bases and the J gene lost 0 bases, with 16 bases spanning the gap. CDR3 in DNA: TGCGCCAGCTCGGATGGAACCAGGGTGAACACTGAAGCTTTCTTT. Encoded protein: CASSDGTRVNTEAFF.

V is TRBV6-6 and J is TRBJ1-3; D is undetermined. Per the germline V gene, CDR1 is MNHNY and CDR2 is SVGAGI (reference sequence). The V gene lost 8 bases and the J gene lost 8 bases, with 10 bases spanning the gap. The CDR3 extends over 11 amino acids. CDR3 protein: CASSTTDTIYF. The DNA of the CDR3 is TGTGCCAGCTCGACTACGGACACCATATATTTT.

This clone was detected once. V and J are TRBV9 and TRBJ2-3, with 11 bases identical to TRBD2. V was clipped by 0 bases and J by 2 bases; unmatched bases: 8. Germline loops: CDR1 SGDLS, CDR2 YYNGEE. There are 18 residues in the CDR3. CDR3 nucleotide sequence: TGTGCCAGCAGCGTAGCTACCAGTAGCGGGGGGGTCACAGATACGCAGTATTTT. Residues: CASSVATSSGGVTDTQYF. Complete variable domain (other parts from reference TRBV9 and TRBJ2-3): DSGVTQTPKHLITATGQRVTLRCSPRSGDLSVYWYQQSLDQGLQFLIQYYNGEERAKGNILERFSAQQFPDLHSELNLSSLELGDSALYFCASSVATSSGGVTDTQYFGPGTRLTVL.